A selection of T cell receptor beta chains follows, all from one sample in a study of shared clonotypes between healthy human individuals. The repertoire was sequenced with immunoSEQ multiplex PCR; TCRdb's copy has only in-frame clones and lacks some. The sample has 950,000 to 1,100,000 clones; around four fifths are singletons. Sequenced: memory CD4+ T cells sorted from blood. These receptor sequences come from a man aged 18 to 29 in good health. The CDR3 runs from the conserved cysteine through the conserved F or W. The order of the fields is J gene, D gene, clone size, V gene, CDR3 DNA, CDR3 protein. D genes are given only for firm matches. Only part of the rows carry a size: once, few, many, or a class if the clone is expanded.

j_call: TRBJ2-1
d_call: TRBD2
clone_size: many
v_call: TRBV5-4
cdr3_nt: TGTGCCAGCAGCTTGGGCCTAGCGGGAGTCCATGAGCAGTTCTTC
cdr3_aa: CASSLGLAGVHEQFF

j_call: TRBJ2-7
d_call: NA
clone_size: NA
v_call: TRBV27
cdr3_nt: TGTGCCAGCAGTTTATCTTGGACCAGCTACGAGCAGTACTTC
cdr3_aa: CASSLSWTSYEQYF

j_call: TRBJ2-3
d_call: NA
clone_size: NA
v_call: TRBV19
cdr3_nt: TGTGCCAGCAGGACTGGGGGTTCCGATACGCAGTATTTT
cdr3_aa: CASRTGGSDTQYF

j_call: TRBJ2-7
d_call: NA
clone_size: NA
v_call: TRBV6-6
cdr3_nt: TGTGCCAGCAGTTACTCGGTCGGGGTCGGCGAGCAGTACTTC
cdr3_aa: CASSYSVGVGEQYF

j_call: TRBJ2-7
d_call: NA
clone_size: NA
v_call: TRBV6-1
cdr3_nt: TGTGCCAGCGGGTTGGTGTTCTCCGAGCAGTACTTC
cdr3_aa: CASGLVFSEQYF

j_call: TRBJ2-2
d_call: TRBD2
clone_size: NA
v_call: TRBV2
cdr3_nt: TGTGCCAGCAGTGAACGGGCGGGGGGAACCGGGGAGCTGTTTTTT
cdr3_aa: CASSERAGGTGELFF

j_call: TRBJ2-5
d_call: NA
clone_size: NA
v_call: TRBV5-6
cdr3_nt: TGTGCCAGCAGCGCCTACGGGACTTCAGGAGCCGAAGAGACCCAGTACTTC
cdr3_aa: CASSAYGTSGAEETQYF

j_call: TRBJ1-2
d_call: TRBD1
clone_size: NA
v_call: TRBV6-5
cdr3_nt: TGTGCCAGCCGGAGGGGGCAGCTTTCTAACTATGGCTACACCTTC
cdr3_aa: CASRRGQLSNYGYTF

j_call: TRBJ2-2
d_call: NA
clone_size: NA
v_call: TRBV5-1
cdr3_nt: TGCGCCAGCAGCTTGGTTCGGAACACCGGGGAGCTGTTTTTT
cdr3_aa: CASSLVRNTGELFF

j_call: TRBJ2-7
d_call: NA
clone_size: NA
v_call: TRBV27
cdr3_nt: TGTGCCAGCAGCCTCCGGTTGGGGGGACATTACGAGCAGTACTTC
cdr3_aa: CASSLRLGGHYEQYF

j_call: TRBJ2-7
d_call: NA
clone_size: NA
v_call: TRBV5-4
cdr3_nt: TGTGCCAGCAGCCTTGACAGCGGAACCTCCTACGAGCAGTACTTC
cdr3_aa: CASSLDSGTSYEQYF

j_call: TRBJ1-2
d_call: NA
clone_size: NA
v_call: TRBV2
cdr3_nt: TGTGCCAGCAGCGACGACGGCTATGGCTACACCTTC
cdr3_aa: CASSDDGYGYTF

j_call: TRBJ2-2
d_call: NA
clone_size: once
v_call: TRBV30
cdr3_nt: TGTGCCTGGAAAGAGAAGGGGAACACCGGGGAGCTGTTTTTT
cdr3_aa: CAWKEKGNTGELFF

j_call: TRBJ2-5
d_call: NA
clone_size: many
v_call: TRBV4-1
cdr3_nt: TGCGCCAGCAGCCAAGATGGGCAGCTCCAAGAGACCCAGTACTTC
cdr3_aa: CASSQDGQLQETQYF

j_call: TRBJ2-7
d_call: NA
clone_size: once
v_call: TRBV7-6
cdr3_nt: TGTGCCAGCAGCTTAGCGGGCGCGGGTGCTTACGAGCAGTACTTC
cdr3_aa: CASSLAGAGAYEQYF

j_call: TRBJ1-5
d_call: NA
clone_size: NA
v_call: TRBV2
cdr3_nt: TGTGCCAGCAGTGATGGGCGAGGTTTTCAGCCCCAGCATTTT
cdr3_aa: CASSDGRGFQPQHF

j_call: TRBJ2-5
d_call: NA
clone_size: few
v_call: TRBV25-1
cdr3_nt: TGTGCCAGCAGTGAATATCGGCGGGCGAGAGAGACCCAGTACTTC
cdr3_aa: CASSEYRRARETQYF

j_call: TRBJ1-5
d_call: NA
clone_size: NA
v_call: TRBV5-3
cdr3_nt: TGTGCCAGAAGCCCCGGGGGCAGGGCCAGCAATCAGCCCCAGCATTTT
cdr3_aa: CARSPGGRASNQPQHF

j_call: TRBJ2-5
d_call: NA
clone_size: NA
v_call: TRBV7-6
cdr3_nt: TGTGCCAGCAGCTTAAGTCTCCAAGAGACCCAGTACTTC
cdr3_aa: CASSLSLQETQYF

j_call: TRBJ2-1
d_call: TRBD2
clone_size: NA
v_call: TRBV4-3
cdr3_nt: TGCGCCAGCTGGTGCGTATGGACTAGCGACAATGAGCAGTTCTTC
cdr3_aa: CASWCVWTSDNEQFF

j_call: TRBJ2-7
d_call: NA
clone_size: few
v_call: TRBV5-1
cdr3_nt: TGCGCCAGCAGCTTGTCTGGGGGCAGTACGTACGAGCAGTACTTC
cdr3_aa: CASSLSGGSTYEQYF

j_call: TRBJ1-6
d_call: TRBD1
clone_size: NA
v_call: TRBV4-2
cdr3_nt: TGTGCCAGCAGCCACTATGGACAGGGGGCAATGTCACCCCTCCACTTT
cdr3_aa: CASSHYGQGAMSPLHF

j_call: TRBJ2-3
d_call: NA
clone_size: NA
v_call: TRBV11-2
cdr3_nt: TGTGCCAGCAGCTTACGGCGGGATCATAGCACAGATACGCAGTATTTT
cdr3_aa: CASSLRRDHSTDTQYF

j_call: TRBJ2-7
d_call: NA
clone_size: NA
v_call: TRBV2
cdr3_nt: TGTGCCAGCAGTGAGGGCATAGCCGAGCAGTACTTC
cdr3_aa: CASSEGIAEQYF

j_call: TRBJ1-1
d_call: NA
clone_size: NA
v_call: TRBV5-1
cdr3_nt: TGCGCCAGCAGCCCCTTGTCCCCAGTAGGACTTTACCCTGAAGCTTTCTTT
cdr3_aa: CASSPLSPVGLYPEAFF

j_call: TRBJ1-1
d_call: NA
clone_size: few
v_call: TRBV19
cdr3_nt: TGTGCCAGTAGTATTAAGGTCACGAACACTGAAGCTTTCTTT
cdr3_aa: CASSIKVTNTEAFF

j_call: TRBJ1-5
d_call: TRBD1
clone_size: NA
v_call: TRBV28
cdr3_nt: TGTGCCAGCAGTCCCCTCAAGAGGGGGCTCGACCAGCCCCAGCATTTT
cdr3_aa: CASSPLKRGLDQPQHF